The rows below give T cell receptor beta chains drawn from one sample of a study of blood T cell repertoires in COVID-19. The protocol was immunoSEQ multiplex PCR, while the TCRdb copy is restricted to in-frame clones and leaves out a portion. In the table there are around 290,000 clones, around 90% of which are singletons. Sequencing used PBMCs or T cells enriched from blood (not recorded which). The origin of the receptors is a woman aged 35 to 49 who had recovered from COVID-19. Both conserved end residues are part of each CDR3. D genes are given only for firm matches. Not all rows give a size; the values are once, few, many and, for expanded clones, a class.

NA,TRBV4-1,TRBJ2-3,NA,TGCGCCAGCAGCCAAGACCCCGCTAGCTACAACACAGATACGCAGTATTTT,CASSQDPASYNTDTQYF
NA,TRBV29-1,TRBJ2-7,TRBD2,TGCAGCGTTGAAGATTGGTCAGGAGTGGCGGGGGAGATGTACGAGCAGTACTTC,CSVEDWSGVAGEMYEQYF
NA,TRBV27,TRBJ1-6,TRBD1,TGTGCCAGCAGACTAAGACAGGGTTATAATTCACCCCTCCACTTT,CASRLRQGYNSPLHF
NA,TRBV29-1,TRBJ1-2,NA,TGCAGCGCGGAACAGGGAGCCGACTTCCTGAACTATGGCTACACCTTC,CSAEQGADFLNYGYTF
NA,TRBV6-2/TRBV6-3,TRBJ2-1,TRBD1,TGTGCCAGCAGTTACGGGACAGGGGGCGCGGGGGAGCAGTTCTTC,CASSYGTGGAGEQFF
NA,TRBV30,TRBJ1-3,TRBD1,TGTGCCTGGAGTGTATTGACAGGGTATCGAAACACCATATATTTT,CAWSVLTGYRNTIYF
NA,TRBV9,TRBJ2-1,NA,TGTGCCAGCAGCTCCGACGGGGTGAGCTCCTACAATGAGCAGTTCTTC,CASSSDGVSSYNEQFF
NA,TRBV19,TRBJ1-6,NA,TGTGCCAGTACCCGGGACACCAATTCACCCCTCCACTTT,CASTRDTNSPLHF
NA,TRBV3-1/TRBV3-2,TRBJ1-1,TRBD1,TGTGCCAGCAAAGGAGGGACAGGGGCACGAATGAACACTGAAGCTTTCTTT,CASKGGTGARMNTEAFF
NA,TRBV5-1,TRBJ1-4,NA,TGCGCCAGCAGCTTGTCTACCGCCTATAATGAAAAACTGTTTTTT,CASSLSTAYNEKLFF
NA,TRBV24-1,TRBJ2-2,TRBD1,TGTGCCACCAGTGACGCCGGGACAGGTAACACCGGGGAGCTGTTTTTT,CATSDAGTGNTGELFF
NA,TRBV5-1,TRBJ1-3,NA,TGCGCCAGCAGCCCACAGGGCCTTGGGGACACCATATATTTT,CASSPQGLGDTIYF
once,TRBV5-5,TRBJ2-2,NA,TGTGCCAGCAGCTTGGTAGGGACAAGGGGCGGGGAGCTGTTTTTT,CASSLVGTRGGELFF
NA,TRBV2,TRBJ2-7,NA,TGTGCCAGCAAGGGAGGCGAGGGGCCCTACGAGCAGTACTTC,CASKGGEGPYEQYF
few,TRBV27,TRBJ1-6,NA,TGTGCCAGCAGTTTCGGGGGGCTTGGTAATTCACCCCTCCACTTT,CASSFGGLGNSPLHF
NA,TRBV27,TRBJ1-1,TRBD1,TGTGCCAGCAGTCAACAGGGGGCCTACACTGAAGCTTTCTTT,CASSQQGAYTEAFF
NA,TRBV6-4,TRBJ1-1,NA,TGTGCCAGCAGTCAGGGACTCCCAGGGACTGAAGCTTTCTTT,CASSQGLPGTEAFF
NA,TRBV5-4,TRBJ1-5,TRBD1,TGTGCCAGCAGCGTAAACAGGGGCTTGAGCAATCAGCCCCAGCATTTT,CASSVNRGLSNQPQHF
NA,TRBV7-9,TRBJ1-1,NA,TGTGCCAGCAGCTTAGCGGGGGCTGGGGGCACTGAAGCTTTCTTT,CASSLAGAGGTEAFF
once,TRBV5-1,TRBJ2-2,TRBD2,TGCGCCAGCAGCCTATCCGGGACTAGCGGGAAAGATGGTTATGCCGGGGAGCTGTTTTTT,CASSLSGTSGKDGYAGELFF
NA,TRBV20-1,TRBJ1-1,NA,TGCAGTGCTAGTTTAGAGGGTTTGGACACTGAAGCTTTCTTT,CSASLEGLDTEAFF
NA,TRBV18,TRBJ2-5,NA,TGTGCCAGCTCACCCCAGAACAGTGACCAAGAGACCCAGTACTTC,CASSPQNSDQETQYF
NA,TRBV5-1,TRBJ2-7,NA,TGCGCCAGCAGCTTACAGGTGAGCTCCTACGAGCAGTACTTC,CASSLQVSSYEQYF
NA,TRBV5-1,TRBJ1-2,NA,TGCGCCAGCAGCCCCGGGTCTACCTATGGCTACACCTTC,CASSPGSTYGYTF
NA,TRBV2,TRBJ1-6,NA,TGTGCCAGCACCCTAGAAAGGACAGCATATTCACCCCTCCACTTT,CASTLERTAYSPLHF
NA,TRBV10-3,TRBJ2-1,TRBD1,TGTGCCATCAGTGAGGGGGACAGGGCCCTTTACAATGAGCAGTTCTTC,CAISEGDRALYNEQFF
few,TRBV11-2,TRBJ1-2,TRBD1,TGTGCCAGCAGCCCCCGACAGGGGAGGGATGGCTACACCTTC,CASSPRQGRDGYTF
NA,TRBV6-1,TRBJ2-7,TRBD2,TGTGCCAGCAGTGATAGGGCTAGCGGGAGCCACGAGCAGTACTTC,CASSDRASGSHEQYF
NA,TRBV3-1/TRBV3-2,TRBJ2-3,NA,TGTGCCAGCAGCCCGGGGGTGGTAACAGATACGCAGTATTTT,CASSPGVVTDTQYF
NA,TRBV11-2,TRBJ1-2,NA,TGTGCCAGCAGCTTAGAGGGCAGGCCCCCCTATGGCTACACCTTC,CASSLEGRPPYGYTF
once,TRBV29-1,TRBJ1-5,NA,TGCAGCGTTGAGTCGGGAGACCAGCCCCAGCATTTT,CSVESGDQPQHF
NA,TRBV25-1,TRBJ1-1,TRBD1,TGTGCCAGCAGTGACCCCACGACAGGGGGGACTGAAGCTTTCTTT,CASSDPTTGGTEAFF
NA,TRBV9,TRBJ2-1,TRBD2,TGTGCCAGCAGCGTAGGGAGACTAGCGGGAGGTCATGAGCAGTTCTTC,CASSVGRLAGGHEQFF
few,TRBV24-1,TRBJ2-1,NA,TGTGCCACCAGAGGCCGGGACAATGAGCAGTTCTTC,CATRGRDNEQFF
NA,TRBV19,TRBJ1-1,NA,TGTGCCAGTAGAGCGACAAGGGGTGAAGCTTTCTTT,CASRATRGEAFF
NA,TRBV18,TRBJ1-3,NA,TGTGCCAGCTCACCACCACAGGATAGAAACACCATATATTTT,CASSPPQDRNTIYF
NA,TRBV5-4,TRBJ2-7,TRBD2,TGTGCCAGCGGACTAGCGGGAAACAACGAGCAGTACTTC,CASGLAGNNEQYF
NA,TRBV19,TRBJ2-3,TRBD1,TGTGCCAGTAGTGCAGCCAGGACAGGGGGCATCGCAGATACGCAGTATTTT,CASSAARTGGIADTQYF
NA,TRBV6-5,TRBJ1-5,NA,TGTGCCAGCAGTTACGCGCTGAATCAGCCCCAGCATTTT,CASSYALNQPQHF
NA,TRBV6-2/TRBV6-3,TRBJ1-2,NA,TGTGCCAGCAGTCGACAGAATTCTAACTATGGCTACACCTTC,CASSRQNSNYGYTF
NA,TRBV5-6,TRBJ1-6,NA,TGTGCCAGCAGCTTGGGGCAGGGAGGCTCACCCCTCCACTTT,CASSLGQGGSPLHF